This is a list of T cell receptor beta chains from one sample in a study of vaccination and CD4 T cells after COVID-19. These TCRs' antigens remain unknown. TCRdb passed the PCR reads through MiXCR, listing each CDR3 protein once. Among under 15,000 distinct CDR3 sequences, about 60% were seen once, and the ten largest hold roughly 13%. Input material: CD4+ T cells from blood, cultured in vitro. The receptors were sampled from a human donor who had recovered from COVID-19. Both conserved end residues are part of each CDR3.

V	CDR3
TRBV19	CASSQIVGLAGQQETQYF
TRBV20-1	CSASGKNEQFF
TRBV19	CASSRGGWQPQHF
TRBV5-4	CASSFMTGGTDTQYF
TRBV29-1	CSAAMGANSPLHF
TRBV2	CAGGGVVSSYNSPLHF
TRBV24-1	CATSDSGPQETQYF
TRBV20-1	CSARDGTARMEQYF
TRBV5-1	CASSLDTVLGYTEAFF
TRBV20-1	CSAIRTGGSTNYGYTF
TRBV25-1	CASTSTSGNNEQFF
TRBV5-4	CASSLGQGAPGELFF
TRBV7-2	CASSRYLNEKLFF
TRBV7-9	CASSTTGAGQPQHF
TRBV5-8	CASRTGGWKEQYF
TRBV7-9	CASTPIRGNTEAFF
TRBV4-2	CASSQSPANSPLHF
TRBV6-1	CASSQGLAGVREQFF
TRBV6-5	CASSYSGLADQETQYF
TRBV10-3	CAISRAERADEQFF
TRBV30	CAWGLYNSNQPQHF
TRBV7-9	CASMGAPGELFF
TRBV20-1	CSAALAQGASPLHF
TRBV30	CAWNSGQGFHTIYF
TRBV20-1	CSARDWGKGATDTQYF
TRBV19	CASSGQGVYQPQHF
TRBV27	CASSFGRGDEQFF
TRBV6-2/TRBV6-3	CASTRTAQNHGYTF
TRBV28	CASSHQAGAPRGAYEKLFF
TRBV6-2/TRBV6-3	CASRGRGLQYF
TRBV7-9	CASSLQGNYGYTF
TRBV29-1	CSVERGRNEKLFF
TRBV20-1	CSASRFATGGYGYTF
TRBV7-9	CASSLVVRAPSTDTQYF
TRBV7-2	CASSFGRGSYEQYF
TRBV12-3/TRBV12-4	CASNKEPVSGGYTF
TRBV10-3	CAISETSGSLDTQYF
TRBV28	CASRLSDEQYF
TRBV20-1	CSASFRERSTDTQYF
TRBV6-5	CASSYSGRTNYNSPLHF
TRBV11-2	CASSLNRDSGSGELFF